The sequence of this T cell receptor beta chain was determined in a study of glioma-infiltrating T cells. Study outcomes and limitations: Non-neoplastic patients had below-expected tissue-blood divergence, while all gliomas exceeded expectation. Only very few CDR3 sequences appeared in both tissue and blood.

Germline V gives CDR1 MNHEY, CDR2 SVGEGT. Trimming at V came to 0 bases and at J to 0 bases, leaving 3 bases not matched to a gene. CDR3 length equals 18 residues. Using RNA template, CDR3s of TCR alpha and beta were amplified with iRepertoire arm-PCR. TCRdb passed the multiplex PCR reads through MiXCR, listing each CDR3 protein once. This table has about 400,000 distinct CDR3 sequences, around 45% appearing once. With regard to this clonotype: Its antigen is unknown.

This TCR was sampled from a human donor with low-grade glioma or glioblastoma, undergoing nonglioma brain surgery, or in good health (not recorded which). Sequenced sample: glioma tissue, nonneoplastic brain tissue, or PBMCs (not recorded which). The chain is built from TRBV6-2 or TRBV6-3 and TRBJ2-2; 11 nucleotides match TRBD2. The CDR3 bases are TGTGCCAGCAGTTACTCCCCACTAGCGGGAGCGAACACCGGGGAGCTGTTTTTT. Its translation: CASSYSPLAGANTGELFF.